In this sample, the clone carrying this T cell receptor (beta chain) turned up a few times. Per sample, no less than 5 micrograms of total RNA were extracted. CDR1 DFQATT and CDR2 SNEGSKA come from the germline V gene (reference sequence). V shed 2 bases and J shed 7 bases, with 18 bases lying between them. This CDR3 is built from 15 residues. These data are taken from a study of blood T cells in healthy people across ages. Together with a sample-barcoded 5' primer, a J-beta primer mix was included in a second PCR lasting about 6 to 11 cycles. MiXCR was run by TCRdb on the 5' RACE reads, yielding one entry per CDR3 protein. The sample yields 900,000 to 950,000 distinct CDR3 sequences, 25% to 30% seen once. The same data also went into a second study, on T cells of mothers and their children. From that report: The people who donated were three healthy Caucasian mothers and their six children.

The TCR originated in a woman in her thirties or forties in good health. This chain connects TRBV20-1 to TRBJ2-1; maybe TRBD2 (6 bases). The source material was blood. CDR3 amino acids: CSARSGSGLSNEQFF. The DNA for the CDR3 is TGCAGTGCTAGATCGGGTAGCGGCCTGAGTAATGAGCAGTTCTTC.